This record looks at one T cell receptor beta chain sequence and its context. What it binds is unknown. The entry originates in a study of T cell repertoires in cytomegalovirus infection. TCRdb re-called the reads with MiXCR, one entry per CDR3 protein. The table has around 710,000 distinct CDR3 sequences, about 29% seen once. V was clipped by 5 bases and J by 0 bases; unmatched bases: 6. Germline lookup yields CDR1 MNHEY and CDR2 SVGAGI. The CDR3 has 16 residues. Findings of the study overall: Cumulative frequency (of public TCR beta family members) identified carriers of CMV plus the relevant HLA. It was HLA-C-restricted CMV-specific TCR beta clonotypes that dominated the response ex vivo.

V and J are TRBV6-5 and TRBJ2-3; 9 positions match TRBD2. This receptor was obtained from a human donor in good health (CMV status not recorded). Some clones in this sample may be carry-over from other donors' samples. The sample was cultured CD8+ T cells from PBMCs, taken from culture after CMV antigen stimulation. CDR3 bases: TGTGCCAGCAGTACATTAGCGGGGGAAAGCACAGATACGCAGTATTTT. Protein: CASSTLAGESTDTQYF.